Described below is a single T cell receptor (beta chain) sequence and its context. Sequencing was performed with immunoSEQ multiplex PCR; in TCRdb, only in-frame clones are kept and a portion is missing. The sample holds just under 550,000 clones, 78% seen once. The sample belongs to a study of shared T cell receptors in the human thymus. Germline V gives CDR1 LGHNA, CDR2 YSLEER. The V end was cut by 4 bases, the J end by 6 bases, with 16 bases between. This CDR3 is 15 amino acids long. These data also formed part of another study, on human thymus T cells. That work adds: From resections taken during corrective heart surgery, the thymus tissue was obtained. Related research reported highly overlapping thymic repertoires among unrelated individuals.

This receptor was taken from a boy under two years old with a congenital heart defect. The chain has TRBV4-3 and TRBJ2-1, with D perhaps matching TRBD2 (6 bases). Specimen: thymocytes. The CDR3 is CASSLRGTLLNEQFF. The CDR3 nucleotides are TGCGCCAGCAGCCTGCGCGGGACTCTCCTCAATGAGCAGTTCTTC.